These 14 T cell receptor beta chains were all obtained from the same sample, sequenced in a study of T cells in Graves' hyperthyroidism and ophthalmopathy. It was RNA transcripts that yielded the amplified TCR beta CDR3 regions. First-round RT-PCR targeting the TCR CDR3 was performed with the HTBI primer set. Each CDR3 protein is one row after TCRdb ran MiXCR on the multiplex PCR reads. This sample yields some 370,000 distinct CDR3 sequences, of which over 11% are seen a single time; around 27% belongs to the top ten. The specimen sequenced was blood. The receptors here all came from a man aged 45-60 years with Graves' ophthalmopathy.

This clonotype was recorded at least ten times. V and J are TRBV24-1 and TRBJ2-7; D is tentatively TRBD1 or TRBD2 (5 bases each). There are 16 residues in the CDR3. The V gene's germline CDR1 is KGHDR and CDR2 SFDVKD. The ends were cut back, 2 bases at V and 6 bases at J, with 19 bases in the middle. The chain's CDR3 is CATSDSRGRALGEQYF. The DNA of the CDR3 is TGTGCCACCAGTGATTCGAGGGGAAGGGCCTTGGGCGAGCAGTACTTC.

The table lists this clonotype with many counts. V usage is TRBV20-1 and J usage is TRBJ2-7; D may correspond to TRBD1 or TRBD2 (5 bases each). The ends were cut back, 6 bases at V and 2 bases at J, with 11 bases in the middle. Per the germline V gene, CDR1 is DFQATT and CDR2 is SNEGSKA (reference sequence). This CDR3 comprises 12 residues. The CDR3 protein is CSAPEGPYEQYF. The CDR3 DNA sequence: TGCAGTGCCCCCGAGGGACCCTACGAGCAGTACTTC.

This clonotype appeared many times. The chain recombines TRBV6-1 with TRBJ2-7, with D possibly TRBD1 on 6 matching bases. Trimming removed 6 bases at V and 2 bases at J, with 14 bases between. The CDR3 length is 14 residues. Germline-derived CDR1 and CDR2 are MNHNS and SASEGT. CDR3 sequence (DNA): TGTGCCAGCAGACGGGACATCCAGGCCTACGAGCAGTACTTC. Protein: CASRRDIQAYEQYF.

This clonotype was seen many times. The CDR3 DNA reads as TGTGCCAGCTCACCAGGGCGAGATACGCAGTATTTT. Translating it yields CASSPGRDTQYF. V is TRBV18 and J is TRBJ2-3, with D unresolved. The length of the CDR3 is 12 residues. Deletions cut 2 bases from V and 5 bases from J, with 5 bases between. Looked up from germline, CDR1 is KGHSH and CDR2 is LQKENI.

Remarks on this clonotype: One end of the junction fails to match germline, which may point to a read error. The chain combines TRBV11-2 with TRBJ2-7; 11 bases match TRBD2. The CDR3 is made up of 15 amino acids. Looked up from germline, CDR1 is SGHAT and CDR2 is FQNNGV. The CDR3: CASKTGTSGVYEKYF. The DNA of the CDR3 is TGTGCCAGCAAAACCGGGACTAGCGGAGTTTACGAGAAGTACTTC.

There are many counts of this clonotype. This chain joins TRBV20-1 and TRBJ2-1; D remains ambiguous. This CDR3 is 13 amino acids long. The germline V gene has CDR1 DFQATT and CDR2 SNEGSKA (reference sequence). V lost 3 bases, J lost 6 bases, and 12 bases lay in between. In DNA form, the CDR3 reads TGCAGTGCTAGTGAACCCACTCCCAATGAGCAGTTCTTC. This encodes CSASEPTPNEQFF.

The CDR3 sequence: CASSIVVGGQETQYF. In DNA, the CDR3 is TGTGCCAGTAGTATAGTAGTGGGGGGGCAAGAGACCCAGTACTTC. V is TRBV19 and J is TRBJ2-5; 7 positions agree with TRBD2. The CDR3 runs 15 residues. CDR1 and CDR2 (germline): LNHDA, SQIVND (reference sequence). The V and J ends lost 1 base and 2 bases, in that order; junction bases with no gene match: 4.

In its sample, this clonotype was seen many times. The chain has TRBV30 and TRBJ1-1, with D perhaps matching TRBD1 (5 bases). CDR3 size: 13 residues. Trimming stripped 4 bases from V and 4 bases from J, with 13 bases between. Germline CDR1 is GTSNPN and CDR2 is SVGIG (reference sequence). For the CDR3, the DNA is TGTGCCTGGAATCGGGCAGGGAGCACTGAAGCTTTCTTT. This codes for CAWNRAGSTEAFF.

This clonotype was seen repeatedly, ten times or more. The J gene is TRBJ1-1, the V gene TRBV5-1; 8 nucleotides line up with TRBD1. CDR3 length equals 15 residues. Germline CDR1 reads SGHRS; CDR2 reads YFSETQ. The J segment lost 5 bases and the V segment lost 5 bases, leaving 11 bases of the junction unmatched. The CDR3 coding sequence is TGCGCCAGCAGAGGAGAGACAGGGGCGCCGACTGAAGCTTTCTTT. Protein product: CASRGETGAPTEAFF.

This clonotype was counted many times. The chain has TRBV11-2 and TRBJ2-7; TRBD2 aligns across 8 bases. V was clipped by 5 bases and J by 6 bases; unmatched bases: 15. The CDR3 is made up of 16 amino acids. The germline V gene encodes CDR1 SGHAT and CDR2 FQNNGV. In DNA form, the CDR3 reads TGTGCCAGCAGCGCAGAGGGATCGGGAGGGCCACGCGAGCAGTACTTC. Translation gives CASSAEGSGGPREQYF.

This clonotype was counted ten times or more. J is TRBJ2-7 and V is TRBV5-8; D perhaps matches TRBD1 (5 bases). The V end was cut by 4 bases, the J end by 3 bases, with 20 bases between. The CDR3 consists of 16 residues. The germline V gene has CDR1 SGHTS and CDR2 YDEGEE. CDR3 amino acids: CASSTNLTPQGYEQYF. The CDR3 DNA is TGTGCCAGCAGCACCAACCTGACTCCTCAGGGCTACGAGCAGTACTTC.

The sample holds many counts of this clonotype. The chain employs TRBV3-1 and TRBJ2-7; D gene ambiguous. There are 12 residues in the CDR3. The germline V gene has CDR1 LGHDT and CDR2 YNNKEL (reference sequence). Trimming stripped 4 bases from V and 3 bases from J, with 7 bases between. The CDR3 here is CASSPNSYEQYF. CDR3 DNA sequence: TGTGCCAGCAGCCCGAACAGCTACGAGCAGTACTTC.

This clonotype was seen many times. V gene TRBV18 combines with J gene TRBJ2-7; D is perhaps TRBD2 (6 bases). Trimming took 2 bases from V and 1 from J, leaving 12 bases between them. Germline values: CDR1 KGHSH, CDR2 LQKENI. This CDR3 is 15 amino acids long. The DNA for the CDR3 is TGTGCCAGCTCACCAGAAGGCGGGAAGTCCTACGAGCAGTACTTC. It encodes CASSPEGGKSYEQYF.

This clonotype was seen ten or more times. This chain joins TRBV5-8 and TRBJ2-7; 11 nucleotides align to TRBD2. There are 16 residues in the CDR3. CDR1 SGHTS and CDR2 YDEGEE come from the germline V gene. After removal of 0 bases from V and 2 bases from J, the junction contained 4 bases not matched to a gene. CDR3 residues: CASSLELAGGPYEQYF. CDR3 coding DNA: TGTGCCAGCAGCTTGGAGCTAGCGGGAGGTCCCTACGAGCAGTACTTC. Complete variable domain (other parts from reference TRBV5-8 and TRBJ2-7): EAGVTQSPTHLIKTRGQQATLRCSPISGHTSVYWYQQALGLGLQFLLWYDEGEERNRGNFPPRFSGRQFPNYSSELNVNALELEDSALYLCASSLELAGGPYEQYFGPGTRLTVT.